Each of the 10 T cell receptor beta chains below was sequenced from the same sample in a study of T cell clonality in common variable immunodeficiency. Method: immunoSEQ multiplex PCR; TCRdb's copy keeps in-frame clones and lacks some. This sample carries approximately 75,000 clones, none of them present only once. The sample comprised peripheral blood mononuclear cells. Source of these receptors: a person aged 18 to 70 in good health.

In this sample, this clone turned up many times. The junction differs from germline at one of its ends, possibly a read error. The read finishes 3 residues shy of the CDR3 end, and the germline J gene is used to complete it. This chain links TRBV4-2 with TRBJ2-7, with 9 bases lining up with TRBD2. CDR3 length: 14 residues. Germline V gene lookup returns CDR1 LGHNA and CDR2 YNFKEQ. Here the CDR3 reads CASSLSGSTYEQYF. The sequenced part of the CDR3 DNA is TGCGCCAGCAGCCTTAGCGGGAGTACCTACGAG.

This clone was seen at least ten times. The CDR3 is cut off 3 residues early in the read; its end comes from the germline J gene. This chain links TRBV5-1 with TRBJ1-4, with D perhaps matching TRBD1 (6 bases). The CDR3 is made up of 17 amino acids. Germline V gene sequence: CDR1 SGHRS, CDR2 YFSETQ. The V and J ends lost 0 bases and 0 bases respectively, with 12 bases between them. CDR3 sequence: CASSLDAGAATNEKLFF. CDR3 DNA, as far as it was read: TGCGCCAGCAGCTTGGATGCGGGGGCAGCAACTAATGAAAAA.

At least ten counts were recorded for this clone. The CDR3 goes on 3 residues after the read ends, and that part is filled in from the germline J gene. The genes are TRBV30 and TRBJ2-7, with a possible D match to TRBD1 (7 bases). Between the trimmed V and J ends, which lost 1 base and 2 bases, there was a span of 18 bases. Germline CDR1 and CDR2: GTSNPN and SVGIG (reference sequence). The CDR3 has 16 residues. The sequenced part of the CDR3 DNA is TGTGCCTGGAGTGCCCGACTAGGGGGCGCAACCTACGAG. It yields the protein CAWSARLGGATYE. The full-length CDR3 reads as CAWSARLGGATYEQYF.

This clone was recorded at least ten times. The read is 3 residues too short to cover the CDR3 end, so that end is filled in from the germline J gene. The chain recombines TRBV7-3 with TRBJ1-1, with 10 nucleotides matching TRBD1. The CDR3 is made up of 14 amino acids. The V segment lost 5 bases and the J segment 1 base; nucleotides outside the gene matches: 1. CDR1 is SGHTA, CDR2 FQGTGA, per germline. CDR3: CASSRTGGNTEAFF. The covered CDR3 bases are TGTGCCAGCAGCCGGACAGGGGGGAACACTGAA. Variable domain in full (rest from reference TRBV7-3 and TRBJ1-1): GAGVSQTPSNKVTEKGKYVELRCDPISGHTALYWYRQSLGQGPEFLIYFQGTGAADDSGLPNDRFFAVRPEGSVSTLKIQRTERGDSAVYLCASSRTGGNTEAFFGQGTRLTVV.

This clone came up many times. The read falls 3 residues short of the CDR3 end, and the missing part is taken from the germline J gene. The sample carries other DNA sequences with the same CDR3. This chain connects TRBV14 to TRBJ1-1; TRBD1 matches at 9 bases. This CDR3 has 13 residues. Trimming at V came to 4 bases and at J to 4 bases, leaving 1 base not matched to a gene. CDR1 is SGHDN, CDR2 FVKESK, per germline. The CDR3 DNA, read in part, is TGTGCCAGCAGCCTGGGACAGGGCACTGAA. It yields the protein CASSLGQGTE. The full CDR3 protein reads CASSLGQGTEAFF.

This clone came up many times. The read comes to an end 3 residues before the CDR3 does, leaving the germline J gene to fill in the end. The V call is TRBV18, the J call TRBJ2-5, with 8 bases lining up with TRBD1. CDR3 length: 16 residues. The germline gives CDR1 KGHSH, CDR2 LQKENI. V trimming: 6 bases; J trimming: 4 bases; junction bases outside the gene matches: 13. The part of the CDR3 DNA that was read is TGTGCCAGCTCTTCCCTCAGGACAGGGCTAGGAGAGACC. Amino acids: CASSSLRTGLGET. The CDR3, in full, reads CASSSLRTGLGETQYF.

This clone appeared many times. The read halts 3 residues ahead of the CDR3 end, with the missing end drawn from the germline J gene. This chain connects TRBV20-1 to TRBJ2-1; a possible D gene is TRBD2 (6 bases). This CDR3 is built from 16 residues. Germline V gene sequence: CDR1 DFQATT, CDR2 SNEGSKA (reference sequence). V lost 5 bases, J lost 4 bases, and 21 bases lay in between. CDR3 region: CSAGTAGRLGYNEQFF. The DNA read from the CDR3 is TGCAGTGCTGGGACTGCGGGGAGATTGGGTTACAATGAG.

This clone was recorded at least ten times. The read terminates 3 residues before the CDR3 end, so the remaining end is supplied by the germline J gene. J is TRBJ2-7 and V is TRBV19; 9 bases are a match to TRBD1. The germline gives CDR1 LNHDA, CDR2 SQIVND (reference sequence). This CDR3 region has 13 residues. With 5 bases clipped from V and 5 bases from J, the junction kept 4 bases outside the gene matches. Partial CDR3 DNA: TGTGCCAGTAGTCGAGGGACAGGGCACGAG. This gives the protein CASSRGTGHE. The whole CDR3 region reads CASSRGTGHEQYF.

This clone was found many times. The DNA ends 3 residues before the CDR3 does, and the rest of the CDR3 is filled in from the germline J gene. The chain is built from TRBV7-2 and TRBJ2-7; 8 bases line up with TRBD1. Germline V gene sequence: CDR1 SGHTA, CDR2 FQGNSA. V lost 2 bases to trimming and J lost 4 bases; unmatched junction nucleotides: 4. The CDR3 length is 14 residues. The CDR3 reads CASSLTTGGYEQYF. CDR3 bases read: TGTGCCAGCAGCTTAACTACAGGGGGGTACGAG. Full variable domain (outside the CDR3, taken from reference TRBV7-2 and TRBJ2-7): GAGVSQSPSNKVTEKGKDVELRCDPISGHTALYWYRQSLGQGLEFLIYFQGNSAPDKSGLPSDRFSAERTGGSVSTLTIQRTQQEDSAVYLCASSLTTGGYEQYFGPGTRLTVT.

This clone was recorded at least ten times. The sequence runs out 3 residues before the end of the CDR3; the remainder is reconstructed from the germline J gene. The gene calls are TRBV7-8 and TRBJ2-1, with TRBD2 matching 10 bases. This CDR3 region has 15 residues. J gave up 4 bases and V 1 base, and 1 base lay outside the gene matches. The germline V gene has CDR1 SGHVS and CDR2 FQNEAQ. The DNA read from the CDR3 is TGTGCCAGCAGCTTAGGGACTAGCGGATACAATGAG. Translation gives CASSLGTSGYNE. The full CDR3 protein is CASSLGTSGYNEQFF. The full variable domain, its missing parts supplied by reference TRBV7-8 and TRBJ2-1, is GAGVSQSPRYKVAKRGQDVALRCDPISGHVSLFWYQQALGQGPEFLTYFQNEAQLDKSGLPSDRFFAERPEGSVSTLKIQRTQQEDSAVYLCASSLGTSGYNEQFFGPGTRLTVL.